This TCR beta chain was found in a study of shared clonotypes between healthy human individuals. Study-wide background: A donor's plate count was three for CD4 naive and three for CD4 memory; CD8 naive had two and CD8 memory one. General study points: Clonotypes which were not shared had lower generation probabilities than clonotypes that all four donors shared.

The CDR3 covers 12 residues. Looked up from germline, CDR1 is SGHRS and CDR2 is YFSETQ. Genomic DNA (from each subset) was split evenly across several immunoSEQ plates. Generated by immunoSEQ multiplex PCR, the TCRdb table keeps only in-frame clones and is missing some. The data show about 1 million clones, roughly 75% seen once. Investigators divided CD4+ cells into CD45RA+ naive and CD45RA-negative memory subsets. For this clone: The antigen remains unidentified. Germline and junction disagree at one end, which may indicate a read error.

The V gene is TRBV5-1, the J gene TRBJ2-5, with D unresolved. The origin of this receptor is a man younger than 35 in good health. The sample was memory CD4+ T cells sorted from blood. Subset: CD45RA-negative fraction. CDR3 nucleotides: TGCGCCAGCAGCATTAACCAAGGGACCCAGTACTTC. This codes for CASSINQGTQYF.